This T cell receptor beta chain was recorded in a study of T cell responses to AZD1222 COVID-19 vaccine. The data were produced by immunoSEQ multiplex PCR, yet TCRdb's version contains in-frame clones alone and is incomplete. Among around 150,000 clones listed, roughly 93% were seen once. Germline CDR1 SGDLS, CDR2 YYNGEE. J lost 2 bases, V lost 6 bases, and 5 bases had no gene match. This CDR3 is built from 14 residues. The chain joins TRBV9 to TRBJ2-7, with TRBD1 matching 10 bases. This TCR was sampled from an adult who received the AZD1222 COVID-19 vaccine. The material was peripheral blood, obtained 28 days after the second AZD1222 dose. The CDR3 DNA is TGTGCCAGCACCCCGGGGACAGGGGCCTACGAGCAGTACTTC. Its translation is CASTPGTGAYEQYF.